This T cell receptor beta chain originates from a study of blood T cells in healthy people across ages. This clonotype was counted at least ten times. This CDR3 is 17 amino acids long. It was with a sample-barcoded 5' primer and a J-beta primer mix that a second PCR of roughly 7 to 12 cycles was run. Tagging of each cDNA molecule was performed by a template-switch adaptor with 12 random nucleotides. From each sample, at least 3 million paired-end reads containing CDR3 were obtained. TCRdb re-called the 5' RACE reads with MiXCR, one entry per CDR3 protein. This table has roughly 1 million distinct CDR3 sequences, approximately 26% appearing once. These data also featured in a second study, about T cells of mothers and their children.

The chain joins TRBV12-3 or TRBV12-4 to TRBJ2-1, with 8 bases identical to TRBD1. With the DNA end fitting TRBJ2-7 better, the J assignment may be wrong. Sequencing was done on a sample of blood. The sequence derives from a girl between 2 and 10 years old in good health. CDR3 protein: CASSQPRQGKVGYEQYF. The CDR3 nucleotides read TGTGCCAGCAGTCAACCCCGACAGGGGAAGGTCGGCTACGAGCAGTACTTC.